The 15 T cell receptor beta chains below come from one sample, sequenced in a study of stem cell transplantation in POMP-related autoinflammatory disease. Method: immunoSEQ multiplex PCR; TCRdb's copy keeps in-frame clones and lacks some. Of some 68,000 clones detected, approximately 90% appear once; the ten largest clones hold 0.5% to 0.85%. The sequenced sample was CD4+ T cells from PBMCs, obtained after stem cell transplantation. The receptors shown here come from a human patient with POMP-related autoinflammation and immune dysregulation (PRAID). Some T cells may trace back to the graft donor.

The chain couples TRBV15 to TRBJ2-1; D call uncertain. V lost 4 bases and J lost 4, with 8 bases in between. The CDR3 is 13 amino acids. CDR1 is LNHNV, CDR2 YYDKDF, per germline (reference sequence). DNA of the CDR3: TGTGCCACCAGCACTTCGACATACAATGAGCAGTTCTTC. This sequence encodes CATSTSTYNEQFF.

The J gene is TRBJ2-1, the V gene TRBV19; D is unresolved. The CDR3 has 15 residues. Trimming pared 4 bases from V and 5 bases from J, leaving 15 bases between. The germline CDR1 and CDR2 sequences are LNHDA and SQIVND (reference sequence). This chain's CDR3 is CASSKRQVRNNEQFF. As DNA, the CDR3 is TGTGCCAGTAGTAAGCGTCAGGTCAGGAACAATGAGCAGTTCTTC.

This chain uses TRBV7-3 with TRBJ2-2; D remains ambiguous. Germline V gene sequence: CDR1 SGHTA, CDR2 FQGTGA. The CDR3 loop spans 15 amino acids. With 5 bases removed from V and 5 bases from J, the gap between germline ends came to 15 bases. The CDR3 loop reads CASSPTDASTGELFF. The CDR3 region has the DNA TGTGCCAGCAGCCCTACGGACGCTAGTACCGGGGAGCTGTTTTTT.

This chain joins TRBV5-1 and TRBJ2-7, with D possibly TRBD2 on 5 matching bases. Trimming removed 0 bases from V and 0 bases from J, with 13 bases in between. The CDR3 length is 16 residues. The germline V gene has CDR1 SGHRS and CDR2 YFSETQ. The CDR3 sequence: CASSLGVQRSSYEQYF. For the CDR3, the DNA is TGCGCCAGCAGCTTGGGGGTCCAGCGGTCCTCCTACGAGCAGTACTTC.

This chain connects TRBV24-1 to TRBJ2-1; 9 bases are a match to TRBD2. There are 16 residues in the CDR3. J was trimmed by 0 bases and V by 5 bases; bases with no gene match: 4. Germline CDR1 reads KGHDR; CDR2 reads SFDVKD. CDR3 DNA: TGTGCCACCAGTGCCCCTAGCGGGACCTCCTACAATGAGCAGTTCTTC. Amino acid sequence: CATSAPSGTSYNEQFF.

The chain uses TRBV27 and TRBJ2-3; no firm D call. This CDR3 region has 12 residues. Trimming shortened V by 5 bases and J by 5 bases, and 8 bases separated the two germline ends. CDR1 and CDR2 (germline): MNHEY, SMNVEV (reference sequence). In nucleotides, the CDR3 is TGTGCCAGCAGTGTCGCCGGAGATACGCAGTATTTT. Its protein is CASSVAGDTQYF.

The chain uses TRBV28 and TRBJ1-5; a weak D match, TRBD1 (5 bases). The CDR3 has 15 residues. Germline CDR1 MDHEN, CDR2 SYDVKM. Between the trimmed V and J ends, which lost 6 bases and 4 bases, there was a span of 16 bases. The CDR3 loop reads CASSQQAITNQPQHF. CDR3 sequence (DNA): TGTGCCAGCAGCCAACAGGCTATAACAAATCAGCCCCAGCATTTT.

The chain carries TRBV19 and TRBJ1-5; D not certain. Germline V CDR1 and CDR2: LNHDA, SQIVND (reference sequence). This CDR3 spans 15 amino acids. V gave up 1 base and J gave up 5 bases, with 12 bases separating them. CDR3 nucleotides: TGTGCCAGTAGTATAGGGGCCAGTTATTATCAGCCCCAGCATTTT. Amino acid sequence: CASSIGASYYQPQHF.

CDR3 sequence: CASSLDRGRETQYF. The DNA of the CDR3 is TGTGCCAGCAGCTTAGACAGGGGGCGAGAGACCCAGTACTTC. The chain combines TRBV5-4 with TRBJ2-5; TRBD1 agrees at 10 bases. Germline-derived CDR1 and CDR2 are SGHNT and YYREEE (reference sequence). This CDR3 contains 14 residues. V shed 2 bases and J 4 bases; nucleotides not matched to a gene: 2.

J is TRBJ1-2 and V is TRBV3-1 (or the pseudogene TRBV3-2), with D tentatively TRBD1 (6 bases). Germline CDR1 and CDR2: LGHDT and YNNKEL (reference sequence). V lost 0 bases, J lost 7 bases, and 15 bases lay in between. The CDR3 runs to 15 residues. The CDR3 region has the DNA TGTGCCAGCAGCCAAGATTCGTCAGGGGCGAGTGGCTACACCTTC. Encoded protein: CASSQDSSGASGYTF.

The chain recombines TRBV5-1 with TRBJ1-5, with 7 bases matching TRBD1. Germline CDR1 is SGHRS and CDR2 is YFSETQ. V dropped 0 bases and J dropped 4; count of bases not matched to a gene: 10. This CDR3 contains 17 residues. The CDR3 DNA is TGCGCCAGCAGCTTGGACATTATTCCGGGACAGAATCAGCCCCAGCATTTT. Its protein is CASSLDIIPGQNQPQHF.

The V gene is TRBV6-7, the J gene TRBJ2-3; D is possibly TRBD2 (6 bases). TRBV6-7 carries the ORF label, with uncertain function. V lost 3 bases, J lost 2 bases, and 12 bases lay in between. The CDR3 extends over 15 amino acids. Here the CDR3 DNA reads TGTGCCAGCAGTTATCCACAGGACTACACAGATACGCAGTATTTT. Amino acid sequence: CASSYPQDYTDTQYF.

The chain is built from TRBV2 and TRBJ1-2, with a tentative D call TRBD1 (5 bases). Trimming removed 4 bases at V and 2 bases at J, with 8 bases between. The CDR3 has 13 residues. Germline V gene data show CDR1 as SNHLY and CDR2 as FYNNEI. The CDR3 DNA reads as TGTGCCAGCAGTGGGGGACTGAACTATGGCTACACCTTC. Translating gives CASSGGLNYGYTF. The variable domain in full, with the rest retrieved from reference TRBV2 and TRBJ1-2, is EPEVTQTPSHQVTQMGQEVILRCVPISNHLYFYWYRQILGQKVEFLVSFYNNEISEKSEIFDDQFSVERPDGSNFTLKIRSTKLEDSAMYFCASSGGLNYGYTFGSGTRLTVV.

CDR3 sequence (DNA): TGTGCCAGCAGTTTTACGGCCAATCAGCCCCAGCATTTT. This encodes CASSFTANQPQHF. The V and J genes are TRBV28 and TRBJ1-5; D uncertain. This CDR3 comprises 13 residues. Germline loops: CDR1 MDHEN, CDR2 SYDVKM. Trimming pared 3 bases from V and 3 bases from J, leaving 6 bases between.

The chain joins TRBV14 to TRBJ2-7; D unclear. CDR3 length: 11 residues. The V gene's germline CDR1 is SGHDN and CDR2 FVKESK. Trimming stripped 3 bases from V and 6 bases from J, with 6 bases between. CDR3 in amino acids: CASSHVAEQYF. In DNA form, the CDR3 reads TGTGCCAGCAGCCACGTTGCCGAGCAGTACTTC.